This entry is about one TCR beta chain. The PCR contained 60 Vbeta and 13 Jbeta primers. This table comes from immunoSEQ multiplex PCR, and its TCRdb copy is limited to in-frame clones, with some not included. The profile shows about 200,000 clones, roughly 13% of them singletons. These data come from a study of cytomegalovirus exposure and HLA in healthy donors. The CDR3 has 16 amino acids. Germline V gene data show CDR1 as MGHRA and CDR2 as YSYEKL. The junction had 7 bases not matched to a gene; V was cut back by 4 bases and J by 5 bases. The sample consisted of PBMCs. The chain carries TRBV4-1 and TRBJ2-1; 11 bases are shared with TRBD1. This clonotype was sampled from a man aged 50-59 years in good health and CMV-seropositive. The CDR3 region has the DNA TGCGCCAGCAGCCCAGGACAGGGGGCAAAGAACAATGAGCAGTTCTTC. Translated: CASSPGQGAKNNEQFF.